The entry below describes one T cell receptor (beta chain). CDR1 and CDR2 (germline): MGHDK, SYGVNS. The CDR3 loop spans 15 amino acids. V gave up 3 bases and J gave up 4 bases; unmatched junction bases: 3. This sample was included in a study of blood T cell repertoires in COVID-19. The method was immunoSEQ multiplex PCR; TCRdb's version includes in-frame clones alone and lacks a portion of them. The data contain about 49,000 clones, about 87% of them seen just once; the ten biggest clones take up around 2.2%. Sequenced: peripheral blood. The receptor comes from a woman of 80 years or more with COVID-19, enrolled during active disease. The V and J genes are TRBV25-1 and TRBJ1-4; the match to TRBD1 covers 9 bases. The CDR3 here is CASSDLTGGNEKLFF. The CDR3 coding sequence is TGTGCCAGCAGTGACCTGACAGGGGGTAATGAAAAACTGTTTTTT.